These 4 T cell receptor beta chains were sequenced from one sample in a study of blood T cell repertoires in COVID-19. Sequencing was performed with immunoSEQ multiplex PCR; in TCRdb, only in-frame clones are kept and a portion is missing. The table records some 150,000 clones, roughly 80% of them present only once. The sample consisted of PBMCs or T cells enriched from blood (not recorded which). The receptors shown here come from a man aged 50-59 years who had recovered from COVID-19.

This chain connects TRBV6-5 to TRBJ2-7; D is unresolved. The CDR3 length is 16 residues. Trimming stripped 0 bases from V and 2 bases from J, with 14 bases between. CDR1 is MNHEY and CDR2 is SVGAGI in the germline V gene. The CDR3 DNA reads TGTGCCAGCAGTTACTCTGGTGTGACTGGCACCTACGAGCAGTACTTC. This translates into CASSYSGVTGTYEQYF.

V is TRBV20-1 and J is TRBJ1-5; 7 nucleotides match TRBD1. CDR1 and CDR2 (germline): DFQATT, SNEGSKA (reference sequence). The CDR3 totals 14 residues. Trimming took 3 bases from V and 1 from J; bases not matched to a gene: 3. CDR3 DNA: TGCAGTGCTAGTTCAGGGGGGAGCAATCAGCCCCAGCATTTT. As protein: CSASSGGSNQPQHF.

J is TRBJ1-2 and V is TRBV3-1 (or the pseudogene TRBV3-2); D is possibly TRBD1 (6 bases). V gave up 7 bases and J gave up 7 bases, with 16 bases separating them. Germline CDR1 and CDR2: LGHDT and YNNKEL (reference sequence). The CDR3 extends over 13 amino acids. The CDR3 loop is CASTLRGGVGYTF. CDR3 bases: TGTGCCAGCACCCTAAGAGGGGGGGTTGGCTACACCTTC.

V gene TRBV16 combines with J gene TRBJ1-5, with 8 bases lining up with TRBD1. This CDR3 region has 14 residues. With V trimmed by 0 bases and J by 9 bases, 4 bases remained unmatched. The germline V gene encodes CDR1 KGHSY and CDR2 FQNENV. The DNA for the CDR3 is TGTGCCAGCAGCCAATCCCCGGACAGGGTGCCCCAGCATTTT. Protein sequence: CASSQSPDRVPQHF.